The entry below describes one TCR beta chain. Antigen unknown. The data stem from a study of a mutant IDH1 vaccine in newly diagnosed glioma. Study information: Therapy received beforehand was radiotherapy, temozolomide, or both, with most patients given both. Scheduled at week 35, visit V12 preceded visit V13, held at week 47.

TCRdb keeps only in-frame clones here, not all; method: immunoSEQ multiplex PCR. The profile shows 50,000 to 70,000 clones, roughly four fifths of them singletons. Time point described: week 47, end of study. It was 300 ug of mutant IDH1 20-mer peptide that made up each vaccine dose, given with topical imiquimod. Those who donated had recent WHO grade 3 or 4 IDH1-mutant, ATRX-lost astrocytomas. From germline, CDR1 is SGHRS and CDR2 YFSETQ. The CDR3 length is 16 residues. V was trimmed by 3 bases and J by 0 bases, leaving 10 bases between them. The source was PBMCs, collected from a glioma patient whose treatment included an IDH1 peptide vaccine. The chain joins TRBV5-1 to TRBJ2-6, with D hard to call. The receptor comes from a woman between 45 and 65 years old with glioma. The CDR3 region has the DNA TGCGCCAGCAGCTGGGGATCAGGCTCTGGGGCCAACGTCCTGACTTTC. Translation gives CASSWGSGSGANVLTF. The full variable domain, rest sourced from reference TRBV5-1 and TRBJ2-6, is KAGVTQTPRYLIKTRGQQVTLSCSPISGHRSVSWYQQTPGQGLQFLFEYFSETQRNKGNFPGRFSGRQFSNSRSEMNVSTLELGDSALYLCASSWGSGSGANVLTFGAGSRLTVL.